Each of the 9 T cell receptor beta chains below was sequenced from the same sample in a study of beta chain features in type 1 diabetes. Points from the study as a whole: People with Type 1 diabetes carried modestly yet significantly shorter TCRB CDR3s in all four CD4+ subsets.

These receptors' antigens are unknown. The authors reverse transcribed all of the isolated RNA, so sequencing captured expressed TCRB transcripts. This table comes from immunoSEQ multiplex PCR, and its TCRdb copy is limited to in-frame clones, with some not included. Of hundreds of thousands of clones in the sample, about a tenth were seen once. The sample was naive CD4+ T cells from blood. These receptors originate from a man aged 30-40 years with type 1 diabetes.

The genes are TRBV29-1 and TRBJ1-1; the D is unclear. CDR3 length: 12 amino acids. Trimming took 4 bases from V and 4 from J, leaving 10 bases between them. From germline, CDR1 is SQVTM and CDR2 ANQGSEA. CDR3 bases: TGCAGCGTTGGGGTGGGAGCCACTGAAGCTTTCTTT. Translation: CSVGVGATEAFF.

The chain couples TRBV7-3 to TRBJ2-7; 9 positions match TRBD1. This CDR3 is built from 13 residues. Trimming took 7 bases from V and 6 from J; bases not matched to a gene: 7. Per the germline V gene, CDR1 is SGHTA and CDR2 is FQGTGA. CDR3 residues: CASTQGQGGEQYF. CDR3 bases: TGTGCCAGCACGCAGGGACAGGGCGGCGAGCAGTACTTC.

The V and J genes are TRBV27 and TRBJ2-3; D gene uncertain. Germline CDR1 MNHEY, CDR2 SMNVEV (reference sequence). The germline V and J ends were trimmed by 7 bases and 4 bases, with 12 bases remaining between them. The CDR3 is 13 residues long. The CDR3 bases are TGTGCCAGCAATCCGGTCGGAGCAGATACGCAGTATTTT. As protein: CASNPVGADTQYF.

This clone came up a few times. This sequence joins TRBV7-9 and TRBJ2-2; 12 bases map to TRBD2. The CDR3 is 17 residues long. Losses at the gene ends were 4 bases for V and 7 bases for J; bases not matched to a gene: 10. The germline gives CDR1 SEHNR, CDR2 FQNEAQ (reference sequence). The CDR3 DNA follows: TGTGCCAGCAGCTCCAACCTAGGACTAGCGGGGATCGGGGAGCTGTTTTTT. Its protein product is CASSSNLGLAGIGELFF.

In its sample, this clone was seen a few times. The rearrangement links TRBV28 to TRBJ2-5, with TRBD1 as a possible D gene (6 bases). V lost 5 bases, J lost 5 bases, and 15 bases lay in between. The CDR3 extends over 14 amino acids. CDR1 is MDHEN, CDR2 SYDVKM, per germline. CDR3 sequence: CASSPGATAETQYF. The CDR3 region has the DNA TGTGCCAGCAGTCCAGGGGCCACCGCGGAGACCCAGTACTTC.

This rearrangement joins TRBV15 to TRBJ1-6, with unresolved D. The CDR3 sequence is 16 residues long. The germline V gene has CDR1 LNHNV and CDR2 YYDKDF (reference sequence). The ends were cut back, 0 bases at V and 7 bases at J, with 13 bases in the middle. The CDR3 sequence is CATSRDLNRGNSPLHF. The CDR3, as DNA: TGTGCCACCAGCAGAGATCTAAATAGAGGAAATTCACCCCTCCACTTT.

This chain uses TRBV7-2 with TRBJ2-7; no clear D. The V end was cut by 5 bases, the J end by 3 bases, with 14 bases between. The CDR3 is made up of 14 amino acids. CDR1 and CDR2 from the germline V gene are SGHTA and FQGNSA. The CDR3 spells CASSPRTAIYEQYF. As DNA, the CDR3 is TGTGCCAGCAGCCCAAGAACAGCTATCTACGAGCAGTACTTC.

This clone was observed a handful of times. This chain links TRBV5-4 with TRBJ2-5, with D perhaps TRBD2 (6 bases). CDR1 and CDR2 from the germline V gene are SGHNT and YYREEE (reference sequence). CDR3 size: 16 residues. Deletions cut 4 bases from V and 7 bases from J, with 23 bases between. The chain's CDR3 is CASSPGEAGYSRTQYF. CDR3 DNA sequence: TGTGCCAGCAGCCCCGGGGAAGCGGGTTATTCAAGGACCCAGTACTTC.

This clone came up a few times. The rearrangement links TRBV7-2 to TRBJ2-5; D is perhaps TRBD1 (6 bases). From germline, CDR1 is SGHTA and CDR2 FQGNSA. Trimming shortened V by 3 bases and J by 4 bases, and 15 bases separated the two germline ends. This CDR3 has 15 amino acids. Written as DNA, the CDR3 is TGTGCCAGCAGCTTCCAACAGGGAAAGCTAGAGACCCAGTACTTC. Translating gives CASSFQQGKLETQYF.